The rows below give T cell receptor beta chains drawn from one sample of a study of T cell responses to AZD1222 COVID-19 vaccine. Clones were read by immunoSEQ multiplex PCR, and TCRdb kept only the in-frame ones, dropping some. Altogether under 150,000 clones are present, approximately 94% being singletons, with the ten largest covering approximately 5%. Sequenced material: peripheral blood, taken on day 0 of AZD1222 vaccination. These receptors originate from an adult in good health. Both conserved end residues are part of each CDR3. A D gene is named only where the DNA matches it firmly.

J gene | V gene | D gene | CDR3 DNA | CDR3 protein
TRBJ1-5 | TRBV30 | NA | TGTGCCTGGAGTAGGTTGGGGAGTGAGCCCCAGCATTTT | CAWSRLGSEPQHF
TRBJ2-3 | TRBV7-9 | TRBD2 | TGTGCCAGCAGCCCTAGCGGGCGCGCAGATACGCAGTATTTT | CASSPSGRADTQYF
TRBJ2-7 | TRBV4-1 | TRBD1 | TGCGCCAGCAGCCTCGGGACAGGGGCGGACGAGCAGTACTTC | CASSLGTGADEQYF
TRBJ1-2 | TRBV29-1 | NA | TGCAGCGTCGAAACCGGGGCCTACTATGGCTACACCTTC | CSVETGAYYGYTF
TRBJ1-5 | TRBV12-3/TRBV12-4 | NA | TGTGCCAGCAGTTTAATGGATCAGCCCCAGCATTTT | CASSLMDQPQHF
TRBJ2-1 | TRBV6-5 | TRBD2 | TGTGCCAGCAGTTATGGGGGACTAGCGGGGTACAATGAGCAGTTCTTC | CASSYGGLAGYNEQFF
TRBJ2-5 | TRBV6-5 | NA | TGTGCCAGCAGTCGGACCCCCCAAGAGACCCAGTACTTC | CASSRTPQETQYF
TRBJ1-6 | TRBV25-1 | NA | TGTGCCAGCAGCCATAGCGGGAACTTTTATAATTCACCCCTCCACTTT | CASSHSGNFYNSPLHF
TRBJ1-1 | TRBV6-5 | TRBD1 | TGTGCCAGCAGTAGGGACAGGGGGAACACTGAAGCTTTCTTT | CASSRDRGNTEAFF
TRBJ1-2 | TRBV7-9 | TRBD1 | TGTGCCAGCAGCGCCGACCACAGGGGTGGGGACTATGGCTACACCTTC | CASSADHRGGDYGYTF
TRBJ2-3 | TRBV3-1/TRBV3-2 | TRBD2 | TGTGCCAGCAGCCTTGGGACTAGTGGTACGCAGTATTTT | CASSLGTSGTQYF
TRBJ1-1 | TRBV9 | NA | TGTGCCAGCAGTGCCCTCTCCACCCTGAACACTGAAGCTTTCTTT | CASSALSTLNTEAFF
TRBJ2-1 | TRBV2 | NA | TGTGCCAGCAGTTTAGGACAGCAAAGAGGACCCCCTCCGAAGTTCTTC | CASSLGQQRGPPPKFF
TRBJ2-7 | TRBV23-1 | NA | TGCGCCAGCATAAGAAGGCTAGCTCAAACCCACGAGCAGTACTTC | CASIRRLAQTHEQYF
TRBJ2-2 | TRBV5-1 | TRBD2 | TGCGCCAGCAGTCGTGGGGAGACTAGCTGGTCTGGAGGGGAGCTGTTTTTT | CASSRGETSWSGGELFF
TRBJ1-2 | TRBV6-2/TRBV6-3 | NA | TGTGCCAGCAGTCTCCCGGGGACCACTAACTATGGCTACACCTTC | CASSLPGTTNYGYTF
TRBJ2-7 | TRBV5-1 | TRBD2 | TGCGCCAGCACCGACCCGGGACTAGCGGGAGTTTCCTACGAGCAGTACTTC | CASTDPGLAGVSYEQYF